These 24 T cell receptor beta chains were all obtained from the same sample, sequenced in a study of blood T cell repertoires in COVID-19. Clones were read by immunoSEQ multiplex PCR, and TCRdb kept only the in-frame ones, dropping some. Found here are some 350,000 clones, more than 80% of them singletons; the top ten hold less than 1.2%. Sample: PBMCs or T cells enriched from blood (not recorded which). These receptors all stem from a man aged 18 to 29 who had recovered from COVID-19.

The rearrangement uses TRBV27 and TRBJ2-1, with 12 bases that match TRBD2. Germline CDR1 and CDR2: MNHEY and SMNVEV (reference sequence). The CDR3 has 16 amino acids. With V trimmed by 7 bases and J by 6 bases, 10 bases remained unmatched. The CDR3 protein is CASTRSGTSGRNEQFF. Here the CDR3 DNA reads TGTGCCAGCACCCGATCCGGGACTAGCGGGCGCAATGAGCAGTTCTTC.

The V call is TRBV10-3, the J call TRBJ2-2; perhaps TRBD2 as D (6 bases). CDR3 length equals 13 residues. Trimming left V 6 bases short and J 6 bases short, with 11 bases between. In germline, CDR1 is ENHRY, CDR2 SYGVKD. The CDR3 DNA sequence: TGTGCCATCAGGACTAGTGGTCCCGGGGAGCTGTTTTTT. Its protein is CAIRTSGPGELFF.

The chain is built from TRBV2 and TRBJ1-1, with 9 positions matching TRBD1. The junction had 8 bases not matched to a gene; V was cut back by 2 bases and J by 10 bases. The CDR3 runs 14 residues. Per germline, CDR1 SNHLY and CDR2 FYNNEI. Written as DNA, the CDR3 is TGTGCCAGCAGTGAACCGGACAGGGGAATAGGAGCTTTCTTT. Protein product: CASSEPDRGIGAFF.

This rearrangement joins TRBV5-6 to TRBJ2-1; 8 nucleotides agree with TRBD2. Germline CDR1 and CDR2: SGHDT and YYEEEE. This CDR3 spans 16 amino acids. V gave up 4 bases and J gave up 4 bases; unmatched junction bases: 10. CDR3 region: CASSRNRGLAYNEQFF. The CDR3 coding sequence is TGTGCCAGCAGCCGAAACCGTGGACTAGCTTACAATGAGCAGTTCTTC. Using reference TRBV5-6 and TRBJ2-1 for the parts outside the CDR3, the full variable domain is DAGVTQSPTHLIKTRGQQVTLRCSPKSGHDTVSWYQQALGQGPQFIFQYYEEEERQRGNFPDRFSGHQFPNYSSELNVNALLLGDSALYLCASSRNRGLAYNEQFFGPGTRLTVL.

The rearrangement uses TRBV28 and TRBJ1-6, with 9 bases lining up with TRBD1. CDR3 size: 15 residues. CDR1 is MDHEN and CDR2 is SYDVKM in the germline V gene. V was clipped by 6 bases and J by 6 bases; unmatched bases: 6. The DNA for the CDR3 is TGTGCCAGCAGCTCGGGACAGGGTTTTAATTCACCCCTCCACTTT. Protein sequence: CASSSGQGFNSPLHF.

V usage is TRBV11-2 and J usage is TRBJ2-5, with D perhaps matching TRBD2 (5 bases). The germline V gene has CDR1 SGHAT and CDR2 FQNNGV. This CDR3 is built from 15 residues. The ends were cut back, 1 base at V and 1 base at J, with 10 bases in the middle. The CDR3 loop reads CASSLGASPQETQYF. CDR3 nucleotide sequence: TGTGCCAGCAGCTTAGGTGCTAGCCCCCAAGAGACCCAGTACTTC.

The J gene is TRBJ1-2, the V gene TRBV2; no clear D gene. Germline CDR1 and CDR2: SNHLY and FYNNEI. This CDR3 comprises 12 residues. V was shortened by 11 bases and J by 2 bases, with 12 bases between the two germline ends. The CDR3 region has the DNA TGTGCCGGTTCGGGAGCCAACTATGGCTACACCTTC. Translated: CAGSGANYGYTF. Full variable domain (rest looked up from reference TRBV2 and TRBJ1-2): EPEVTQTPSHQVTQMGQEVILRCVPISNHLYFYWYRQILGQKVEFLVSFYNNEISEKSEIFDDQFSVERPDGSNFTLKIRSTKLEDSAMYFCAGSGANYGYTFGSGTRLTVV.

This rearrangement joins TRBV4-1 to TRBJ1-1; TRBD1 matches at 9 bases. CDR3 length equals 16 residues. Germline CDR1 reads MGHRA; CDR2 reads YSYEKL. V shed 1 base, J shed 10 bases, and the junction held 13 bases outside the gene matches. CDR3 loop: CASSQAIFTGGFGAFF. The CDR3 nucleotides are TGCGCCAGCAGCCAAGCTATCTTTACAGGGGGCTTCGGAGCTTTCTTT.

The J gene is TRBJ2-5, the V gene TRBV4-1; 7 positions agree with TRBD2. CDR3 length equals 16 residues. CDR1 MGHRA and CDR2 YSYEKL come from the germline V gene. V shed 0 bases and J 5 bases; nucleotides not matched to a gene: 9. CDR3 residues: CASSQEPRGSSETQYF. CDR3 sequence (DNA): TGCGCCAGCAGCCAAGAACCTCGCGGGAGCAGTGAGACCCAGTACTTC.

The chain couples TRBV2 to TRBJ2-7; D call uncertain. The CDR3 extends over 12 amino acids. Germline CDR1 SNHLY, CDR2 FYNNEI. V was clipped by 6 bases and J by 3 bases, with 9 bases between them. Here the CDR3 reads CASRADIYEQYF. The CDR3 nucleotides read TGTGCCAGCAGGGCTGACATCTACGAGCAGTACTTC.

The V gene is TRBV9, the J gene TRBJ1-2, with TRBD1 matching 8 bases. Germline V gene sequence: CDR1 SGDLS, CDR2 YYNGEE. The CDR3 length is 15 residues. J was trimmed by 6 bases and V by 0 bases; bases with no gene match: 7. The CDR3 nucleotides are TGTGCCAGCAGCGTAGCTACAGGGGGTGCTCATGGCTACACCTTC. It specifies CASSVATGGAHGYTF. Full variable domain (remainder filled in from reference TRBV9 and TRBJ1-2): DSGVTQTPKHLITATGQRVTLRCSPRSGDLSVYWYQQSLDQGLQFLIQYYNGEERAKGNILERFSAQQFPDLHSELNLSSLELGDSALYFCASSVATGGAHGYTFGSGTRLTVV.

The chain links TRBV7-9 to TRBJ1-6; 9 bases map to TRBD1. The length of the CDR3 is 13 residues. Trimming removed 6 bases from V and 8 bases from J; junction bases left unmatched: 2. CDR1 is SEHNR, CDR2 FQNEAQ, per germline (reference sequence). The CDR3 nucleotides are TGTGCCAGCAGGACAGGGGGTGATTCACCCCTCCACTTT. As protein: CASRTGGDSPLHF.

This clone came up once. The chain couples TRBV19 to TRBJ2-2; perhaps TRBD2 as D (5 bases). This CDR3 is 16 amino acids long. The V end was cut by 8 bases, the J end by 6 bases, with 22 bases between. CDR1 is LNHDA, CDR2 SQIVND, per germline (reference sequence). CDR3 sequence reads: CASESAAGGPPGELFF. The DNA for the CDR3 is TGTGCCAGTGAATCTGCGGCTGGAGGCCCCCCCGGGGAGCTGTTTTTT.

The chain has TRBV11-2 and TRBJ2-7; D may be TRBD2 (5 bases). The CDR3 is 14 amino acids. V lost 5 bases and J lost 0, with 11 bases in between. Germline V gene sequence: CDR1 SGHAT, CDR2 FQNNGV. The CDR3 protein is CASSRRRSSYEQYF. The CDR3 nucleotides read TGTGCCAGCAGCCGACGGAGGAGCTCCTACGAGCAGTACTTC.

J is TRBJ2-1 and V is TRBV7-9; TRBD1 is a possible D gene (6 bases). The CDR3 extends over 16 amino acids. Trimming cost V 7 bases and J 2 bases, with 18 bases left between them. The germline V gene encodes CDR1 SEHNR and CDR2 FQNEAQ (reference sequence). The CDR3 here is CASTLGAGRPYNEQFF. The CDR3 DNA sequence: TGTGCCAGCACCCTGGGGGCGGGTCGACCCTACAATGAGCAGTTCTTC.

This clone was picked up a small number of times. This chain's CDR3 is CASSLLETQYF. CDR3 bases: TGTGCCAGCAGCTTACTGGAGACCCAGTACTTC. The V call is TRBV7-6, the J call TRBJ2-5; unclear D gene. Trimming removed 2 bases at V and 5 bases at J, with 3 bases between. The germline gives CDR1 SGHVS, CDR2 FNYEAQ. The CDR3 is made up of 11 amino acids.

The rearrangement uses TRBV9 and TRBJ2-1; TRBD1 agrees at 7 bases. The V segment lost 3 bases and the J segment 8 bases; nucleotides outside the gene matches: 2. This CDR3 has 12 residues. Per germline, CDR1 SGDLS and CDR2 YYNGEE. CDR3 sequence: CASSGQGYEQFF. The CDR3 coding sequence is TGTGCCAGCAGCGGACAGGGATATGAGCAGTTCTTC.

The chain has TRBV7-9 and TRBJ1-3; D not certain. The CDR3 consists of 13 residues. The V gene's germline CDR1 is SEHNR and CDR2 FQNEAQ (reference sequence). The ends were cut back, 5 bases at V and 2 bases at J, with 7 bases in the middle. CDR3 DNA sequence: TGTGCCAGCAGCCTAGGAGCTGGAAACACCATATATTTT. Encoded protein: CASSLGAGNTIYF.

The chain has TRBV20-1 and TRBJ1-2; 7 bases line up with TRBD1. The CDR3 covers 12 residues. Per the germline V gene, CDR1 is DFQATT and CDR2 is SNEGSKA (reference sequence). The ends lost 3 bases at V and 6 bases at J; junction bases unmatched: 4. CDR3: CSASIQGNGYTF. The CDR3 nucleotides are TGCAGTGCTAGTATACAGGGGAATGGCTACACCTTC.

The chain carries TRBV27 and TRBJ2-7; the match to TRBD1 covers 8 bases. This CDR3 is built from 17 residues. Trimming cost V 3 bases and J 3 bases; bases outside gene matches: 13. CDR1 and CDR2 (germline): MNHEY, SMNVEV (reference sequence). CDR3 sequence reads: CASSLAGGNVEVYEQYF. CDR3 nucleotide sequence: TGTGCCAGCAGTTTGGCAGGGGGCAATGTAGAAGTCTACGAGCAGTACTTC.

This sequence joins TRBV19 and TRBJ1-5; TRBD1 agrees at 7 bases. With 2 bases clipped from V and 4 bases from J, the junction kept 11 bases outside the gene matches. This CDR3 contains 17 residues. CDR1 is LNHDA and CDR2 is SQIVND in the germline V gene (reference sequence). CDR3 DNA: TGTGCCAGTAGTATATACTCGGGGTACAGGGGTAATCAGCCCCAGCATTTT. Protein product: CASSIYSGYRGNQPQHF.

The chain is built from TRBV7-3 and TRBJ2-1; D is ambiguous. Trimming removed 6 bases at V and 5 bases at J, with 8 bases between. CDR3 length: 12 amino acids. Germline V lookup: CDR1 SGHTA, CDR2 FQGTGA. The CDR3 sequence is CASSLGHNEQFF. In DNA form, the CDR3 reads TGTGCCAGCAGTCTGGGCCACAATGAGCAGTTCTTC.

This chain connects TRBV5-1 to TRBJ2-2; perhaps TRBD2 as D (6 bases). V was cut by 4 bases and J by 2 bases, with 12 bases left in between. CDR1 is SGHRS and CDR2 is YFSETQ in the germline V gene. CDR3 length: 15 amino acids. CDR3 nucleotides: TGCGCCAGCAGCCTCCGGGACTTCAACACCGGGGAGCTGTTTTTT. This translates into CASSLRDFNTGELFF.

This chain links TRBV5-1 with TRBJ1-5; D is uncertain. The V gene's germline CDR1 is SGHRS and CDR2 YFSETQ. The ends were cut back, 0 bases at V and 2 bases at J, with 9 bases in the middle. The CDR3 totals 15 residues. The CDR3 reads CASSLGTQRNQPQHF. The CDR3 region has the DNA TGCGCCAGCAGCTTGGGAACACAGCGCAATCAGCCCCAGCATTTT.